Listed here are 2 T cell receptor beta chains from one sample, sequenced in a study of spatial heterogeneity in lung cancer. TCRdb processed the 5' RACE reads anew with MiXCR; each CDR3 protein has one entry. The sample includes 13,000 or so distinct CDR3 sequences, around 4% seen only once; the top ten take 40% to 45%. Time point reported: sample taken at primary tumor resection. Sequenced here: PBMCs, sampled at surgery. The source of these receptors is a male donor with early-stage non-small cell lung cancer.

This clonotype was observed many times. The V and J genes are TRBV28 and TRBJ2-3; 12 nucleotides align to TRBD2. The J segment lost 2 bases and the V segment lost 5 bases, leaving 8 bases of the junction unmatched. The CDR3 loop spans 17 amino acids. The germline CDR1 and CDR2 sequences are MDHEN and SYDVKM. This CDR3 reads CASSLHLAGGVTDTQYF. As DNA, the CDR3 is TGTGCCAGCAGTCTGCATCTAGCGGGAGGGGTCACAGATACGCAGTATTTT.

On this clonotype: A much larger clonotype is one base distant, so this may be a read error. This chain connects TRBV14 to TRBJ2-2, with TRBD1 identical over 8 bases. The CDR3 is made up of 15 amino acids. CDR1 and CDR2 from the germline V gene are SGHDN and FVKESK. J was trimmed by 4 bases and V by 5 bases; bases with no gene match: 6. In DNA, the CDR3 is TGTGCCAGCAGCTGGACAGGGCGAGGCACCGGGGAGCTGTTTTTT. Translation gives CASSWTGRGTGELFF.